This T cell receptor (beta chain) was obtained from a study of blood T cell repertoires in COVID-19. Study-level information: Samples came from the United States, Italy and Spain, spanning acute and convalescent COVID-19.

This CDR3 contains 14 residues. The germline CDR1 and CDR2 sequences are MDHEN and SYDVKM. Unmatched junction bases numbered 4, after V lost 3 bases and J lost 6 bases. Adults between roughly 18 and 90 years of age took part from more than 20 US areas. Participants' reported clinical history set cohort assignment. Only one count was recorded for this clone. In the original analysis: Amplification with reference gene primers provided the estimates of nucleated cell counts. Measured with immunoSEQ multiplex PCR; TCRdb has only the in-frame clones, and not every one. V, J and clone size are taken as reported in that table, and D and trimming were inferred from the DNA itself. The sample carries roughly 220,000 clones, approximately 82% recorded once.

The gene calls are TRBV28 and TRBJ1-1, with 10 nucleotides matching TRBD1. The sample consisted of PBMCs or T cells enriched from blood (not recorded which). The clonotype was recovered from a man between 35 and 55 years old who had recovered from COVID-19. The chain's CDR3 is CASSLDRGIAEAFF. The CDR3 region has the DNA TGTGCCAGCAGTTTGGACAGGGGGATCGCTGAAGCTTTCTTT.